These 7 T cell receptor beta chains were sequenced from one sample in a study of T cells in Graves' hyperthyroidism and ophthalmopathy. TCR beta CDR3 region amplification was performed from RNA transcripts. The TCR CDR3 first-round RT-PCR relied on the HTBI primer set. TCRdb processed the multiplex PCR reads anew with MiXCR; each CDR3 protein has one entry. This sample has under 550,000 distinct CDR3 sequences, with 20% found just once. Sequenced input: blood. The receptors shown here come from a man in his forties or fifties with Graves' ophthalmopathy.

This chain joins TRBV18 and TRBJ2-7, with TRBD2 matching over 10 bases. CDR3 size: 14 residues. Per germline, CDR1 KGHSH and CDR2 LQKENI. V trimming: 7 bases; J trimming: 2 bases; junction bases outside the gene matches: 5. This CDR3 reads CASCRLAGAYEQYF. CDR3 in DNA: TGTGCCAGCTGTCGACTAGCGGGCGCCTACGAGCAGTACTTC.

The CDR3 sequence is CASSLGVAGNYNEQFF. CDR3 nucleotide sequence: TGTGCCAGCAGCTTGGGGGTCGCAGGGAACTACAATGAGCAGTTCTTC. This sequence joins TRBV7-3 and TRBJ2-1; D is tentatively TRBD1 or TRBD2 (5 bases each). Germline-derived CDR1 and CDR2 are SGHTA and FQGTGA. The ends were cut back, 3 bases at V and 3 bases at J, with 15 bases in the middle. This CDR3 is built from 16 residues.

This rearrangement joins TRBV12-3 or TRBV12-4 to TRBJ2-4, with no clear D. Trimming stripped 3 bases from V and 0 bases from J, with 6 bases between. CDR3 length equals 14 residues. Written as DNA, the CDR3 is TGTGCCAGCAGTTTTTACTTAGCCAAAAACATTCAGTACTTC. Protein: CASSFYLAKNIQYF.

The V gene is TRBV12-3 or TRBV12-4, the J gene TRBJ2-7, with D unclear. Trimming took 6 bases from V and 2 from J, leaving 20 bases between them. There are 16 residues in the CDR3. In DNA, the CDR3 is TGTGCCAGCAGCCCTGAGGCTGACCCAAAACCCTACGAGCAGTACTTC. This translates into CASSPEADPKPYEQYF.

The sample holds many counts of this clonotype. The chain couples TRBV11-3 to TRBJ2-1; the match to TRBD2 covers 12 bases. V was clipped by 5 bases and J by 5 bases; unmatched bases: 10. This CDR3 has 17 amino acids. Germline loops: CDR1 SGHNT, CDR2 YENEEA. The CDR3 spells CASSNLRGLAGNNEQFF. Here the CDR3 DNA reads TGTGCCAGCAGCAACCTAAGGGGACTAGCGGGCAACAATGAGCAGTTCTTC.

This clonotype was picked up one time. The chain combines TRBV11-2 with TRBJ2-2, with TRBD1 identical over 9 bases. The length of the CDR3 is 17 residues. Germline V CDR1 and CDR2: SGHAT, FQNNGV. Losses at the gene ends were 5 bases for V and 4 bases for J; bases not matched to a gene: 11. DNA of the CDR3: TGTGCCAGCAGCCAAGAAAAGGACAGGGGAGCCACCGGGGAGCTGTTTTTT. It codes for CASSQEKDRGATGELFF.

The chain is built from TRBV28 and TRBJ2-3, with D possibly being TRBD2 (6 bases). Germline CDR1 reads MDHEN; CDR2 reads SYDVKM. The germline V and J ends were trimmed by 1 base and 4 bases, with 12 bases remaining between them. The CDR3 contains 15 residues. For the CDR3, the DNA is TGTGCCAGCAGTTTATTCAGTGGAGGGGCAGATACGCAGTATTTT. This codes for CASSLFSGGADTQYF.